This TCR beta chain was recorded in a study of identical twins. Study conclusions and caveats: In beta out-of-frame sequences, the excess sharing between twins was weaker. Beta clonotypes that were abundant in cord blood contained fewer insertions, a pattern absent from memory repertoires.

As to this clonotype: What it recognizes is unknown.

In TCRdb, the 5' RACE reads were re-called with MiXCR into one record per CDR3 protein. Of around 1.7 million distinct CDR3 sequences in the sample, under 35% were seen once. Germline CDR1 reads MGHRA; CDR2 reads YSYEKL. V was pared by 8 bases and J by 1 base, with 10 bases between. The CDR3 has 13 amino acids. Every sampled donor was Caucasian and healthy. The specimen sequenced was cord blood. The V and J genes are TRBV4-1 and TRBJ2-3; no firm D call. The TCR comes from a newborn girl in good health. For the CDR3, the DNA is TGCGCCAGCCGAAAACCAGGCACAGATACGCAGTATTTT. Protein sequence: CASRKPGTDTQYF.